This T cell receptor beta chain was sequenced in a study of cytomegalovirus exposure and HLA in healthy donors. Concerning this clone itself: The target antigen is unknown.

General study points: Apparent HLA restriction characterized most CMV-associated TCR beta chains in a later analysis. The dataset shows that most TCR sequences were rare, while some public TCRs occurred in many donors. Previous analysis showed most TCR beta V segments were productive about 87% or about 30% of the time.

The CDR3 loop spans 15 amino acids. Per germline, CDR1 SGHDN and CDR2 FVKESK. V gave up 3 bases and J gave up 3 bases, with 14 bases separating them. The study ran its PCR with 60 Vbeta and 13 Jbeta primers. TCRdb keeps only in-frame clones here, not all; method: immunoSEQ multiplex PCR. The sample has around 50,000 clones; the top ten hold around a sixth. This sequence joins TRBV14 and TRBJ1-2; D is ambiguous. This receptor was obtained from a male donor in good health and CMV-seronegative. Sequences were obtained from PBMCs. CDR3 loop: CASSHIKAQDYGYTF. DNA for the CDR3: TGTGCCAGCAGCCACATTAAGGCGCAGGACTATGGCTACACCTTC.